These 26 T cell receptor beta chains were sequenced from one sample in a study of T cell responses to AZD1222 COVID-19 vaccine. Only in-frame clones appear in the TCRdb table, and some are missing; sequencing was by immunoSEQ multiplex PCR. The sample carries around 180,000 clones, 85% to 95% recorded once. This specimen was peripheral blood, taken 28 days after the second AZD1222 dose. These receptors were collected from an adult who received the AZD1222 COVID-19 vaccine.

The CDR3 DNA reads TGTGCCAGCAGCGCGAACCCGACAGGCTTGAACACTGAAGCTTTCTTT. Protein sequence: CASSANPTGLNTEAFF. The J gene is TRBJ1-1, the V gene TRBV13, with D perhaps TRBD1 (6 bases). Germline V gene lookup returns CDR1 PRHDT and CDR2 FYEKMQ (reference sequence). The V end lost 5 bases, the J end lost 0 bases, and 16 bases lay between the germline ends. The CDR3 totals 16 residues.

This clone was counted once. The chain joins TRBV10-2 to TRBJ1-3; tentative D call: TRBD1 (6 bases). The V end lost 2 bases, the J end lost 4 bases, and 9 bases lay between the germline ends. CDR3 length: 14 residues. Germline assignment: CDR1 WSHSY and CDR2 SAAADI. The CDR3 loop reads CASSEGGAGNTIYF. As DNA, the CDR3 is TGCGCCAGCAGTGAGGGGGGGGCGGGAAACACCATATATTTT.

V gene TRBV5-6 combines with J gene TRBJ2-7; 7 bases align to TRBD2. Germline V gene sequence: CDR1 SGHDT, CDR2 YYEEEE. The CDR3 consists of 14 residues. V shed 2 bases and J 4 bases; nucleotides not matched to a gene: 6. The CDR3 protein is CASSFSGGTYEQYF. As DNA, the CDR3 is TGTGCCAGCAGCTTTTCCGGGGGGACTTACGAGCAGTACTTC.

As for this clone: Other DNA sequences of this sample code for an identical CDR3. The chain employs TRBV12-3 or TRBV12-4 and TRBJ1-2; TRBD1 matches at 10 bases. This CDR3 has 13 residues. The trim removed 6 bases at V and 5 bases at J, leaving 3 bases unmatched. CDR3 protein: CASSLDRGYGYTF. DNA of the CDR3: TGTGCCAGCAGCCTGGACAGGGGGTATGGCTACACCTTC.

V is TRBV19 and J is TRBJ1-2; D unresolved. Between the trimmed V and J ends, which lost 0 bases and 4 bases, there was a span of 12 bases. The germline gives CDR1 LNHDA, CDR2 SQIVND (reference sequence). This CDR3 contains 15 residues. CDR3 loop: CASSIDRGRSYGYTF. The CDR3 region has the DNA TGTGCCAGTAGTATAGATCGCGGCAGAAGCTATGGCTACACCTTC.

This clone has just one count. The J gene is TRBJ1-5, the V gene TRBV6-5; 7 bases fit TRBD1. The CDR3 covers 13 residues. Losses at the gene ends were 6 bases for V and 7 bases for J; bases not matched to a gene: 6. The germline V gene has CDR1 MNHEY and CDR2 SVGAGI. CDR3 sequence (DNA): TGTGCCAGCAGCCGACAGGGTTGGCAGCCCCAGCATTTT. Its translation: CASSRQGWQPQHF.

The chain recombines TRBV6-6 with TRBJ1-1; no definite D call. In germline, CDR1 is MNHNY, CDR2 SVGAGI (reference sequence). Trimming removed 3 bases at V and 3 bases at J, with 5 bases between. The CDR3 is 12 residues long. Written as DNA, the CDR3 is TGTGCCAGCAGTTATGGGTACACTGAAGCTTTCTTT. As protein: CASSYGYTEAFF.

This clone was counted only a few times. CDR3 in DNA: TGCGCCAGCAGCCAAGAAGCCCAGGGTATTTATGGCTACACCTTC. This sequence encodes CASSQEAQGIYGYTF. The chain recombines TRBV4-1 with TRBJ1-2, with D possibly TRBD1 on 5 matching bases. Germline CDR1 is MGHRA and CDR2 is YSYEKL. V was cut by 0 bases and J by 5 bases, with 13 bases left in between. This CDR3 has 15 amino acids.

The J gene is TRBJ2-1, the V gene TRBV27, with no clear D. With 5 bases removed from V and 3 bases from J, the gap between germline ends came to 14 bases. Germline V gene data show CDR1 as MNHEY and CDR2 as SMNVEV (reference sequence). This CDR3 contains 15 residues. This CDR3 is CASSLLDLSYNEQFF. DNA for the CDR3: TGTGCCAGCAGTCTCCTGGACCTGAGCTACAATGAGCAGTTCTTC.

The V gene is TRBV6-4, the J gene TRBJ1-1; the match to TRBD1 covers 7 bases. Unmatched junction bases numbered 8, after V lost 6 bases and J lost 1 base. This CDR3 has 15 amino acids. Germline V gene sequence: CDR1 MRHNA, CDR2 SNTAGT. The CDR3 bases are TGTGCCAGCAGGGAGACGCCAGGGGGGAACACTGAAGCTTTCTTT. This gives the protein CASRETPGGNTEAFF.

The chain is built from TRBV19 and TRBJ1-1, with no clear D. This CDR3 comprises 14 residues. Germline V gives CDR1 LNHDA, CDR2 SQIVND (reference sequence). The V end was cut by 4 bases, the J end by 0 bases, with 9 bases between. Here the CDR3 DNA reads TGTGCCAGTAGTACCACAGCTATGAACACTGAAGCTTTCTTT. It codes for CASSTTAMNTEAFF.

The chain carries TRBV2 and TRBJ1-1; D is perhaps TRBD1 (6 bases). The CDR3 sequence is 16 residues long. The germline CDR1 and CDR2 sequences are SNHLY and FYNNEI. The V gene lost 2 bases and the J gene lost 10 bases, with 23 bases spanning the gap. CDR3 amino acids: CASSELDRGAPRGAFF. In DNA form, the CDR3 reads TGTGCCAGCAGTGAACTTGATCGGGGGGCCCCTCGAGGAGCTTTCTTT.

This chain joins TRBV5-1 and TRBJ2-1, with D maybe TRBD2 (7 bases). Trimming stripped 4 bases from V and 7 bases from J, with 15 bases between. The V gene's germline CDR1 is SGHRS and CDR2 YFSETQ. CDR3 length: 14 residues. DNA for the CDR3: TGCGCCAGCAGCCCGTCCGGGGGGCCGAATGAGCAGTTCTTC. It encodes CASSPSGGPNEQFF. The full variable domain, in which reference TRBV5-1 and TRBJ2-1 provide the parts outside the CDR3, is KAGVTQTPRYLIKTRGQQVTLSCSPISGHRSVSWYQQTPGQGLQFLFEYFSETQRNKGNFPGRFSGRQFSNSRSEMNVSTLELGDSALYLCASSPSGGPNEQFFGPGTRLTVL.

The V and J genes are TRBV6-5 and TRBJ1-2; TRBD1 matches at 7 bases. Germline V gene data show CDR1 as MNHEY and CDR2 as SVGAGI. The V segment lost 5 bases and the J segment 7 bases; nucleotides outside the gene matches: 7. The CDR3 spans 13 residues. The CDR3 loop is CASSRDRAGGYTF. CDR3 sequence (DNA): TGTGCCAGCAGTCGTGACAGGGCCGGTGGCTACACCTTC.

The rearrangement links TRBV14 to TRBJ2-1; 7 nucleotides match TRBD2. From germline, CDR1 is SGHDN and CDR2 FVKESK. The CDR3 runs 14 residues. The junction had 7 bases not matched to a gene; V was cut back by 8 bases and J by 3 bases. The CDR3 region has the DNA TGTGCCAGCCAGCCAGCGGGGTACTACAATGAGCAGTTCTTC. Translating gives CASQPAGYYNEQFF.

The V gene is TRBV6-4, the J gene TRBJ1-2; D unclear. V lost 0 bases to trimming and J lost 4 bases, with 6 bases between them. CDR1 MRHNA and CDR2 SNTAGT come from the germline V gene. The CDR3 totals 13 residues. CDR3 sequence: CASSDSNSYGYTF. The CDR3 nucleotides are TGTGCCAGCAGTGACTCGAATTCCTATGGCTACACCTTC.

The chain combines TRBV9 with TRBJ1-2, with D hard to call. The CDR3 is 14 amino acids. Germline CDR1 and CDR2: SGDLS and YYNGEE. Trimming cost V 3 bases and J 4 bases, with 13 bases left between them. The CDR3 spells CASSGARKLYGYTF. The CDR3 nucleotides read TGTGCCAGCAGCGGGGCCAGGAAACTCTATGGCTACACCTTC.

V usage is TRBV18 and J usage is TRBJ2-3, with 12 positions matching TRBD2. The CDR3 runs to 17 residues. V trimming: 3 bases; J trimming: 5 bases; junction bases outside the gene matches: 9. Germline lookup yields CDR1 KGHSH and CDR2 LQKENI. CDR3 loop: CASSPPGTSGPRDTQYF. As DNA, the CDR3 is TGTGCCAGCTCACCTCCCGGGACTAGCGGGCCGAGAGATACGCAGTATTTT.

The V and J genes are TRBV18 and TRBJ2-1, with a possible D match to TRBD2 (6 bases). Germline values: CDR1 KGHSH, CDR2 LQKENI. V shed 2 bases and J shed 8 bases, with 13 bases lying between them. This CDR3 region has 14 residues. The CDR3 bases are TGTGCCAGCTCACCAAATGTTGGCGGGGATGAGCAGTTCTTC. Its translation is CASSPNVGGDEQFF.

The chain links TRBV6-5 to TRBJ1-4; no reliable D call. Trimming shortened V by 6 bases and J by 3 bases, and 11 bases separated the two germline ends. This CDR3 has 14 amino acids. Germline V lookup: CDR1 MNHEY, CDR2 SVGAGI. This chain's CDR3 is CASRGVGSNEKLFF. The CDR3 DNA reads TGTGCCAGCAGGGGAGTAGGGTCTAATGAAAAACTGTTTTTT.

The CDR3 nucleotides read TGTGCCAGCCGGACAGGTATCCAGCCCCAGCATTTT. This gives the protein CASRTGIQPQHF. The chain links TRBV12-3 or TRBV12-4 to TRBJ1-5; TRBD1 aligns across 7 bases. V lost 8 bases, J lost 7 bases, and 5 bases stayed unmatched. This CDR3 comprises 12 residues.

J is TRBJ1-1 and V is TRBV4-1; perhaps TRBD1 as D (5 bases). Per the germline V gene, CDR1 is MGHRA and CDR2 is YSYEKL. This CDR3 is built from 16 residues. V was trimmed by 2 bases and J by 1 base, leaving 14 bases between them. The CDR3 is CASSQHDSVWNTEAFF. CDR3 nucleotide sequence: TGCGCCAGCAGCCAACACGACAGTGTATGGAACACTGAAGCTTTCTTT.

The chain has TRBV24-1 and TRBJ2-2; D is uncertain. The CDR3 is 13 residues long. Germline V lookup: CDR1 KGHDR, CDR2 SFDVKD. Trimming left V 9 bases short and J 7 bases short, with 14 bases between. The CDR3, as DNA: TGTGCCACCCAAGGCCAGGTCGGCGGGGAGCTGTTTTTT. Residues: CATQGQVGGELFF.

The CDR3 region has the DNA TGTGCCAGCAAGGGAGCGGCTAATGAAAAACTGTTTTTT. The encoded protein is CASKGAANEKLFF. This sequence joins TRBV18 and TRBJ1-4; D not resolved. Per germline, CDR1 KGHSH and CDR2 LQKENI. The CDR3 extends over 13 amino acids. The ends were cut back, 8 bases at V and 3 bases at J, with 10 bases in the middle.

V is TRBV28 and J is TRBJ1-3; D is unclear. Between the trimmed V and J ends, which lost 5 bases and 2 bases, there was a span of 4 bases. The V gene's germline CDR1 is MDHEN and CDR2 SYDVKM. The CDR3 has 12 residues. The CDR3 sequence: CASSQTGNTIYF. For the CDR3, the DNA is TGTGCCAGCAGTCAGACTGGAAACACCATATATTTT.

CDR3 DNA sequence: TGTGCCAGCAGTTCATACGGTCAGCCCCAGCATTTT. It codes for CASSSYGQPQHF. V usage is TRBV7-2 and J usage is TRBJ1-5; D is unresolved. There are 12 residues in the CDR3. V lost 6 bases to trimming and J lost 6 bases, with 9 bases between them. Germline values: CDR1 SGHTA, CDR2 FQGNSA. Complete variable domain (other parts from reference TRBV7-2 and TRBJ1-5): GAGVSQSPSNKVTEKGKDVELRCDPISGHTALYWYRQSLGQGLEFLIYFQGNSAPDKSGLPSDRFSAERTGGSVSTLTIQRTQQEDSAVYLCASSSYGQPQHFGDGTRLSIL.